The 22 T cell receptor beta chains presented below share a single source sample, sequenced in a study of CD8 T cells in ankylosing spondylitis. TCRdb re-derived calls from the 5' RACE reads in MiXCR, one entry per CDR3 protein. The data show under 250,000 distinct CDR3 sequences, about 10% seen once. The sequenced material came from blood, either unsorted or a sorted T cell fraction (not recorded which). These receptors came from a male donor with ankylosing spondylitis or in good health (not recorded which).

The CDR3 protein is CASSTGLAGVYNEQFF. The CDR3 bases are TGTGCCAGCAGCACGGGACTAGCGGGGGTGTACAATGAGCAGTTCTTC. V gene TRBV21-1 combines with J gene TRBJ2-1; whether TRBD2, the table's D call, matches the DNA was not checked. TRBV21-1 represents a pseudogene. This CDR3 comprises 16 residues.

This clonotype was observed a handful of times. J is TRBJ1-2 and V is TRBV20-1; D is unclear. Trimming pared 6 bases from V and 0 bases from J, leaving 17 bases between. The CDR3 spans 15 residues. Looked up from germline, CDR1 is DFQATT and CDR2 is SNEGSKA (reference sequence). This CDR3 reads CSAIPPLGANYGYTF. CDR3 sequence (DNA): TGCAGTGCCATCCCCCCCTTAGGAGCTAACTATGGCTACACCTTC.

By frequency in the sample, this clonotype is large. The gene calls are TRBV5-1 and TRBJ2-7; D possibly matches TRBD1 or TRBD2 (6 bases each). The germline gives CDR1 SGHRS, CDR2 YFSETQ. Trimming took 4 bases from V and 7 from J, leaving 12 bases between them. This CDR3 is 12 amino acids long. CDR3 in amino acids: CASSPGAGEQYF. In DNA, the CDR3 is TGCGCCAGCAGCCCGGGGGCGGGAGAGCAGTACTTC.

The V gene is TRBV29-1, the J gene TRBJ1-1, with D unresolved. The CDR3 length is 11 residues. Germline values: CDR1 SQVTM, CDR2 ANQGSEA. Deletions cut 1 base from V and 6 bases from J, with 6 bases between. CDR3 sequence reads: CSVEGRAEAFF. CDR3 nucleotides: TGCAGCGTTGAAGGCCGCGCTGAAGCTTTCTTT.

J is TRBJ2-7 and V is TRBV2, with 8 positions matching TRBD1. CDR3 length equals 12 residues. With V trimmed by 5 bases and J by 6 bases, 3 bases remained unmatched. Germline V gives CDR1 SNHLY, CDR2 FYNNEI. The CDR3 sequence is CASSRTGREQYF. The CDR3, as DNA: TGTGCCAGCAGTCGGACAGGGCGCGAGCAGTACTTC.

This clonotype was observed at least ten times. This chain joins TRBV20-1 and TRBJ1-1; 9 bases align to TRBD1. From germline, CDR1 is DFQATT and CDR2 SNEGSKA (reference sequence). The CDR3 loop spans 12 amino acids. V lost 3 bases to trimming and J lost 6 bases; unmatched junction nucleotides: 2. The CDR3 protein is CSASHRGPEAFF. As DNA, the CDR3 is TGCAGTGCTAGTCACAGGGGGCCTGAAGCTTTCTTT.

The table lists this clonotype with many counts. This chain connects TRBV2 to TRBJ2-2, with no clear D. V was trimmed by 4 bases and J by 4 bases, leaving 7 bases between them. This CDR3 has 13 amino acids. Germline values: CDR1 SNHLY, CDR2 FYNNEI. The CDR3 sequence is CASSAQTTGELFF. DNA for the CDR3: TGTGCCAGCAGTGCCCAAACCACCGGGGAGCTGTTTTTT.

This clonotype occurred a few times. The chain has TRBV11-2 and TRBJ1-2; no definite D call. The CDR3 has 11 amino acids. Trimming stripped 5 bases from V and 7 bases from J, with 8 bases between. Germline V CDR1 and CDR2: SGHAT, FQNNGV. The CDR3 DNA follows: TGTGCCAGCAGCCCGGGTTTTGGCTACACCTTC. This codes for CASSPGFGYTF.

This clonotype has more than one count but fewer than ten. V usage is TRBV27 and J usage is TRBJ1-5; D may be TRBD1 (5 bases). Germline V gene sequence: CDR1 MNHEY, CDR2 SMNVEV (reference sequence). This CDR3 region has 15 residues. Trimming left V 6 bases short and J 4 bases short, with 16 bases between. The DNA of the CDR3 is TGTGCCAGCAGGACCGCCGGACATTCTAATCAGCCCCAGCATTTT. This gives the protein CASRTAGHSNQPQHF.

The chain joins TRBV10-2 to TRBJ2-7; 8 bases line up with TRBD1. With 6 bases clipped from V and 3 bases from J, the junction kept 4 bases outside the gene matches. This CDR3 spans 13 amino acids. CDR1 and CDR2 from the germline V gene are WSHSY and SAAADI. As DNA, the CDR3 is TGCGCCAGCAGGGTGGACAGGGTCTACGAGCAGTACTTC. It specifies CASRVDRVYEQYF.

This clonotype was found many times. The chain combines TRBV5-5 with TRBJ1-3; perhaps TRBD1 as D (6 bases). With 5 bases removed from V and 0 bases from J, the gap between germline ends came to 15 bases. The germline V gene has CDR1 SGHKS and CDR2 YYEKEE (reference sequence). This CDR3 is 16 amino acids long. The CDR3 region has the DNA TGTGCCAGCAGTTTCGACAGGATAAGCTCTGGAAACACCATATATTTT. Protein product: CASSFDRISSGNTIYF.

This clonotype was picked up many times. The CDR3 DNA reads as TGTGCCAGCAGCTTAGTGGCAGGGGCGGGCAATGAGCAGTTCTTC. Residues: CASSLVAGAGNEQFF. The rearrangement links TRBV7-6 to TRBJ2-1; possibly TRBD1 for D (6 bases). This CDR3 comprises 15 residues. Per the germline V gene, CDR1 is SGHVS and CDR2 is FNYEAQ. V lost 1 base to trimming and J lost 6 bases, with 13 bases between them.

In its sample, this clonotype was seen many times. The chain employs TRBV15 and TRBJ2-1; D is possibly TRBD2 (7 bases). Deletions cut 0 bases from V and 7 bases from J, with 16 bases between. Germline lookup yields CDR1 LNHNV and CDR2 YYDKDF (reference sequence). The CDR3 is made up of 16 amino acids. CDR3 amino acids: CATSRDLGGGLNEQFF. In nucleotides, the CDR3 is TGTGCCACCAGCAGAGATCTGGGCGGGGGCCTTAATGAGCAGTTCTTC.

Worth noting for this clonotype: An end of the junction does not agree with germline; a read error may underlie this. The CDR3 sequence is CATRRVQANTEAFF. The CDR3 nucleotides read TGTGCCACCAGGAGAGTCCAGGCGAACACTGAAGCTTTCTTT. The chain is built from TRBV15 and TRBJ1-1, with unresolved D. Germline CDR1 LNHNV, CDR2 YYDKDF (reference sequence). The CDR3 totals 14 residues.

This clonotype has only a few counts. This rearrangement joins TRBV6-1 to TRBJ2-6, with TRBD1 matching 7 bases. J lost 0 bases, V lost 5 bases, and 10 bases had no gene match. The CDR3 sequence is 18 residues long. The germline CDR1 and CDR2 sequences are MNHNS and SASEGT. The CDR3 coding sequence is TGTGCCAGCAGTAAACCGGGACAGCCTTACTCTGGGGCCAACGTCCTGACTTTC. Amino acid sequence: CASSKPGQPYSGANVLTF.

This clonotype was seen only a few times. V usage is TRBV5-1 and J usage is TRBJ2-2; 7 positions agree with TRBD1. CDR1 SGHRS and CDR2 YFSETQ come from the germline V gene. This CDR3 comprises 17 residues. The ends lost 4 bases at V and 4 bases at J; junction bases unmatched: 13. CDR3 sequence (DNA): TGCGCCAGCAGCCCCAGGCCAACGACAGGGTCCACCGGGGAGCTGTTTTTT. Translation gives CASSPRPTTGSTGELFF.

There are many counts of this clonotype. The rearrangement uses TRBV12-3 or TRBV12-4 and TRBJ1-4; tentatively, D is TRBD1 (6 bases). Trimming stripped 5 bases from V and 7 bases from J, with 17 bases between. This CDR3 contains 15 residues. In DNA form, the CDR3 reads TGTGCCAGCAGTCAAGGGTCCAGGGGCGGTGAAAAACTGTTTTTT. It codes for CASSQGSRGGEKLFF.

This clonotype was seen ten or more times. CDR3 sequence reads: CSASNTDTQYF. CDR3 coding DNA: TGCAGTGCTTCGAACACAGATACGCAGTATTTT. The J gene is TRBJ2-3, the V gene TRBV20-1; D is unresolved. Trimming took 5 bases from V and 2 from J, leaving 5 bases between them. Germline CDR1 is DFQATT and CDR2 is SNEGSKA (reference sequence). The CDR3 is made up of 11 amino acids.

Many counts were recorded for this clonotype. The V gene is TRBV12-3 or TRBV12-4, the J gene TRBJ2-5; D remains ambiguous. This CDR3 comprises 13 residues. V gave up 6 bases and J gave up 4 bases, with 12 bases separating them. The CDR3: CASSHRASETQYF. The CDR3 bases are TGTGCCAGCAGCCATCGGGCGTCAGAGACCCAGTACTTC.

This clonotype was observed many times. The chain recombines TRBV20-1 with TRBJ1-1; D ambiguous. CDR3 size: 12 residues. Germline V gene lookup returns CDR1 DFQATT and CDR2 SNEGSKA (reference sequence). Trimming took off 3 bases at V and 5 bases at J, with 10 bases between the two ends. This chain's CDR3 is CSARRLGTEAFF. CDR3 bases: TGCAGTGCTAGGCGGTTGGGGACTGAAGCTTTCTTT.

J is TRBJ2-1 and V is TRBV7-6, with D uncertain. V lost 4 bases to trimming and J lost 0 bases, with 13 bases between them. CDR1 is SGHVS and CDR2 is FNYEAQ in the germline V gene. CDR3 length equals 16 residues. DNA of the CDR3: TGTGCCAGCAGCTCGGACGGTTCGAGCTCCTACAATGAGCAGTTCTTC. It encodes CASSSDGSSSYNEQFF. Full variable domain (remainder filled in from reference TRBV7-6 and TRBJ2-1): GAGVSQSPRYKVTKRGQDVALRCDPISGHVSLYWYRQALGQGPEFLTYFNYEAQQDKSGLPNDRFSAERPEGSISTLTIQRTEQRDSAMYRCASSSDGSSSYNEQFFGPGTRLTVL.

The rearrangement links TRBV27 to TRBJ1-2, with TRBD1 as a possible D gene (6 bases). Trimming pared 3 bases from V and 3 bases from J, leaving 23 bases between. The CDR3 spans 18 residues. CDR1 is MNHEY, CDR2 SMNVEV, per germline (reference sequence). The CDR3 sequence is CASSFDPAHRAPYYGYTF. The CDR3 nucleotides read TGTGCCAGCAGTTTCGATCCCGCCCACAGGGCACCCTACTATGGCTACACCTTC.